The 29 T cell receptor beta chains listed next were all sequenced from one sample in a study of identical twins. TCRdb reanalysed the 5' RACE reads using MiXCR and keeps one entry per CDR3 protein. This table holds a few hundred thousand distinct CDR3 sequences, roughly 9.7% found once. In addition, the sample was reused for a study of yellow fever vaccine responses in identical twins.

The material sequenced was CD8+ T cells sorted from blood. The receptors here all came from a young woman in good health.

This clonotype has just a few counts. The chain is built from TRBV2 and TRBJ2-1; 14 nucleotides align to TRBD2. The CDR3 is 16 amino acids. Per germline, CDR1 SNHLY and CDR2 FYNNEI. The V segment lost 1 base and the J segment 4 bases; nucleotides outside the gene matches: 0. CDR3 nucleotide sequence: TGTGCCAGCAGTGAAGGGACTAGCGGGGGGTACAATGAGCAGTTCTTC. Protein: CASSEGTSGGYNEQFF.

This clonotype was seen more than once but under ten times. The chain uses TRBV20-1 and TRBJ2-7; 7 nucleotides line up with TRBD1. The CDR3 runs to 12 residues. The V gene's germline CDR1 is DFQATT and CDR2 SNEGSKA (reference sequence). V was clipped by 4 bases and J by 3 bases; unmatched bases: 3. The CDR3 nucleotides read TGCAGTGCTACCGGGACAGTCTACGAGCAGTACTTC. This sequence encodes CSATGTVYEQYF.

This clonotype was observed at least ten times. The V call is TRBV6-4, the J call TRBJ2-3, with a possible D match to TRBD1 (6 bases). CDR3 length: 18 amino acids. Germline V gives CDR1 MRHNA, CDR2 SNTAGT. Trimming took 0 bases from V and 1 from J, leaving 17 bases between them. As DNA, the CDR3 is TGTGCCAGCAGTGACTCGATCACAGGGAGAAAGGGCACAGATACGCAGTATTTT. Translated: CASSDSITGRKGTDTQYF.

This clonotype was observed at least ten times. The CDR3 sequence is CASSQAGDYTEAFF. The DNA for the CDR3 is TGCGCCAGCAGCCAAGCGGGGGATTACACTGAAGCTTTCTTT. The chain has TRBV4-3 and TRBJ1-1; D may be TRBD1 (5 bases). Per the germline V gene, CDR1 is LGHNA and CDR2 is YSLEER. Trimming cost V 1 base and J 3 bases, with 9 bases left between them. The CDR3 length is 14 residues.

This clonotype was seen only a few times. V usage is TRBV6-5 and J usage is TRBJ2-1; TRBD2 matches 7 bases. This CDR3 has 15 residues. V lost 3 bases and J lost 4; bases outside the gene matches: 6. Germline V gene lookup returns CDR1 MNHEY and CDR2 SVGAGI. CDR3: CASSYWAGDYNEQFF. The CDR3 coding sequence is TGTGCCAGCAGTTATTGGGCGGGGGATTACAATGAGCAGTTCTTC.

Concerning this clonotype itself: Being one base from a much bigger clone, this may be a read error. The rearrangement joins TRBV13 to TRBJ2-1; D is perhaps TRBD2 (6 bases). The DNA end is more similar to TRBJ2-7, so the J call may be wrong. Germline V gene sequence: CDR1 PRHDT, CDR2 FYEKMQ (reference sequence). The CDR3 covers 13 residues. CDR3 in amino acids: CASSLTRGNEQYF. In DNA, the CDR3 is TGTGCCAGCAGCTTAACTCGGGGGAATGAGCAGTACTTC.

This clonotype was observed at least ten times. J is TRBJ1-2 and V is TRBV12-5; possible D gene TRBD1, 5 bases. V was shortened by 3 bases and J by 8 bases, with 16 bases between the two germline ends. Germline V gene lookup returns CDR1 LGHNT and CDR2 FRNRAP. The CDR3 is 14 residues long. Here the CDR3 reads CASGFFNRIVGYTF. Written as DNA, the CDR3 is TGTGCTAGTGGTTTTTTCAACAGGATTGTCGGCTACACCTTC.

In its sample, this clonotype was seen many times. The CDR3 nucleotides read TGCGCCAGCAGCCAAGAGAGGGAGGACCTCTACGAGCAGTACTTC. Protein product: CASSQEREDLYEQYF. This chain links TRBV4-3 with TRBJ2-7, with D possibly being TRBD2 (6 bases). This CDR3 is 15 amino acids long. CDR1 and CDR2 from the germline V gene are LGHNA and YSLEER. V was trimmed by 0 bases and J by 3 bases, leaving 12 bases between them.

This clonotype showed up many times. This chain uses TRBV27 with TRBJ2-7; D is ambiguous. The germline V gene has CDR1 MNHEY and CDR2 SMNVEV (reference sequence). The CDR3 is made up of 12 amino acids. The ends were cut back, 6 bases at V and 2 bases at J, with 8 bases in the middle. DNA of the CDR3: TGTGCCAGCAGCCCTCCAACCTACGAGCAGTACTTC. Residues: CASSPPTYEQYF.

The chain recombines TRBV7-2 with TRBJ2-1; 10 bases match TRBD2. CDR1 is SGHTA, CDR2 FQGNSA, per germline. V gave up 10 bases and J gave up 6 bases; unmatched junction bases: 6. CDR3 length: 13 amino acids. The CDR3 reads CATRTSGINEQFF. DNA of the CDR3: TGTGCCACCAGAACTAGCGGGATCAATGAGCAGTTCTTC.

This clonotype was detected many times. This chain links TRBV5-1 with TRBJ2-1; D not resolved. V was trimmed by 4 bases and J by 4 bases, leaving 12 bases between them. The CDR3 is made up of 14 amino acids. CDR1 SGHRS and CDR2 YFSETQ come from the germline V gene. The CDR3 DNA reads as TGCGCCAGCAGCCTACGGACCCTTTACAATGAGCAGTTCTTC. This codes for CASSLRTLYNEQFF.

This clonotype was seen a few times. Here the CDR3 DNA reads TGTGCCAGTACGGCGGGGGTTGGCTATGGCTACACCTTC. Its translation: CASTAGVGYGYTF. This rearrangement joins TRBV19 to TRBJ1-2; TRBD1 is a possible D gene (5 bases). The V and J ends lost 7 bases and 4 bases respectively, with 13 bases between them. Germline V gives CDR1 LNHDA, CDR2 SQIVND (reference sequence). This CDR3 contains 13 residues.

This clonotype was seen only a few times. CDR3 bases: TGCAGTGCTAGGCACTCCGGGACCTCCTACGAGCAGTACTTC. Protein: CSARHSGTSYEQYF. The V and J genes are TRBV20-1 and TRBJ2-7, with D perhaps assigned TRBD1 or TRBD2 (5 bases each). The CDR3 runs 14 residues. Trimming shortened V by 3 bases and J by 0 bases, and 12 bases separated the two germline ends. In germline, CDR1 is DFQATT, CDR2 SNEGSKA (reference sequence).

The chain joins TRBV6-1 to TRBJ1-6; D is possibly TRBD1 (5 bases). Trimming took off 7 bases at V and 3 bases at J, with 13 bases between the two ends. This CDR3 is 15 amino acids long. CDR1 and CDR2 from the germline V gene are MNHNS and SASEGT. This CDR3 is CASTLRGFYNSPLHF. DNA of the CDR3: TGTGCCAGCACACTCCGGGGCTTCTATAATTCACCCCTCCACTTT.

This clonotype has ten or more counts. The chain recombines TRBV7-9 with TRBJ2-2; D possibly corresponds to TRBD2 (5 bases). CDR1 SEHNR and CDR2 FQNEAQ come from the germline V gene (reference sequence). V was trimmed by 5 bases and J by 4 bases, leaving 11 bases between them. The CDR3 runs 14 residues. CDR3 sequence: CASSGEGVTGELFF. CDR3 DNA: TGTGCCAGCAGCGGCGAGGGAGTCACCGGGGAGCTGTTTTTT.

This clonotype was detected a few times. The rearrangement joins TRBV6-5 to TRBJ2-5; D is perhaps TRBD1 (5 bases). The CDR3 runs 15 residues. The V gene's germline CDR1 is MNHEY and CDR2 SVGAGI. The ends were cut back, 2 bases at V and 5 bases at J, with 15 bases in the middle. The CDR3 is CASSYTQGFFETQYF. The CDR3 DNA sequence: TGTGCCAGCAGTTACACGCAGGGCTTTTTTGAGACCCAGTACTTC.

The sample holds a few counts of this clonotype. This chain connects TRBV4-1 to TRBJ2-7, with a weak D call TRBD1 (6 bases). V was cut by 4 bases and J by 3 bases, with 13 bases left in between. This CDR3 is built from 14 residues. Germline CDR1 and CDR2: MGHRA and YSYEKL. CDR3 in DNA: TGCGCCAGCAGCCCGAGAATAGGGGGCTACGAGCAGTACTTC. Translation gives CASSPRIGGYEQYF.

This clonotype showed up just a few times. The junction departs from the called germline gene at one end, perhaps through a read error. The chain combines TRBV7-9 with TRBJ2-7, with 8 bases lining up with TRBD1. This CDR3 region has 16 residues. Germline CDR1 SEHNR, CDR2 FQNEAQ (reference sequence). This CDR3 reads CSSSLTGQGVSYEQYF. The CDR3, as DNA: TGTTCCAGCAGCTTAACCGGACAGGGTGTAAGTTACGAGCAGTACTTC.

V usage is TRBV20-1 and J usage is TRBJ2-2; D remains ambiguous. The CDR3 is made up of 14 amino acids. CDR1 is DFQATT and CDR2 is SNEGSKA in the germline V gene (reference sequence). Trimming cost V 1 base and J 0 bases, with 6 bases left between them. CDR3 sequence: CSARGNPNTGELFF. The CDR3 DNA reads as TGCAGTGCTAGAGGGAATCCGAACACCGGGGAGCTGTTTTTT.

This chain links TRBV19 with TRBJ2-1; D unclear. The germline gives CDR1 LNHDA, CDR2 SQIVND (reference sequence). The CDR3 is made up of 12 amino acids. Deletions cut 2 bases from V and 6 bases from J, with 5 bases between. The CDR3 bases are TGTGCCAGTAGTATAACCGTCAATGAGCAGTTCTTC. Protein sequence: CASSITVNEQFF. Drawing the rest from reference TRBV19 and TRBJ2-1, the complete variable domain is DGGITQSPKYLFRKEGQNVTLSCEQNLNHDAMYWYRQDPGQGLRLIYYSQIVNDFQKGDIAEGYSVSREKKESFPLTVTSAQKNPTAFYLCASSITVNEQFFGPGTRLTVL.

This clonotype was detected only a few times. The V gene is TRBV4-3, the J gene TRBJ2-1, with TRBD2 matching over 14 bases. Germline loops: CDR1 LGHNA, CDR2 YSLEER. The CDR3 runs 15 residues. Trimming at V came to 3 bases and at J to 14 bases, leaving 9 bases not matched to a gene. The CDR3: CASSQRLAGGGVKFF. The CDR3 DNA is TGCGCCAGCAGCCAGAGACTAGCGGGAGGGGGAGTTAAGTTCTTC.

This clonotype has only a few counts. The rearrangement joins TRBV6-1 to TRBJ1-1; 7 nucleotides agree with TRBD1. V was pared by 6 bases and J by 8 bases, with 0 bases of the junction left unmatched. The CDR3 totals 10 residues. Germline CDR1 MNHNS, CDR2 SASEGT. The CDR3 protein is CASRGQEAFF. CDR3 DNA sequence: TGTGCCAGCAGGGGACAGGAAGCTTTCTTT.

This clonotype was picked up a small number of times. The V call is TRBV11-2, the J call TRBJ2-7, with D unresolved. In germline, CDR1 is SGHAT, CDR2 FQNNGV. V was clipped by 1 base and J by 6 bases, with 13 bases between them. This CDR3 has 14 amino acids. This chain's CDR3 is CASSLGPITREQYF. DNA of the CDR3: TGTGCCAGCAGCTTAGGCCCTATTACGCGCGAGCAGTACTTC.

This clonotype was seen at least ten times. CDR3 bases: TGTGCCAGCAGCCGAGGACAGACTGAAGCTTTCTTT. It specifies CASSRGQTEAFF. The V gene is TRBV4-2, the J gene TRBJ1-1; perhaps TRBD1 as D (6 bases). Trimming removed 4 bases at V and 5 bases at J, with 8 bases between. This CDR3 comprises 12 residues. Germline CDR1 reads LGHNA; CDR2 reads YNFKEQ.

The V gene is TRBV7-9, the J gene TRBJ2-1; possibly TRBD1 for D (5 bases). V was cut by 1 base and J by 16 bases, with 14 bases left in between. The CDR3 loop spans 12 amino acids. Germline loops: CDR1 SEHNR, CDR2 FQNEAQ (reference sequence). This CDR3 is CASSLGGSSYFF. The CDR3, as DNA: TGTGCCAGCAGCTTAGGGGGCAGTAGCTACTTCTTC.

This chain joins TRBV5-1 and TRBJ2-5; TRBD1 aligns across 8 bases. Germline CDR1 and CDR2: SGHRS and YFSETQ. There are 14 residues in the CDR3. Losses at the gene ends were 7 bases for V and 3 bases for J; bases not matched to a gene: 8. The CDR3 spells CASCHRGLEETQYF. The CDR3 nucleotides read TGCGCCAGCTGCCACAGGGGGTTGGAAGAGACCCAGTACTTC.

The sample holds a few counts of this clonotype. The gene calls are TRBV7-2 and TRBJ2-2; D might be TRBD2 (7 bases). There are 16 residues in the CDR3. Germline V gene lookup returns CDR1 SGHTA and CDR2 FQGNSA. Trimming cost V 1 base and J 7 bases, with 16 bases left between them. The CDR3 coding sequence is TGTGCCAGCAGCTTAGAGCCAGGGGAGCGGGACGGGGAGCTGTTTTTT. It yields the protein CASSLEPGERDGELFF. The variable domain in full, completed from reference TRBV7-2 and TRBJ2-2, reads GAGVSQSPSNKVTEKGKDVELRCDPISGHTALYWYRQSLGQGLEFLIYFQGNSAPDKSGLPSDRFSAERTGGSVSTLTIQRTQQEDSAVYLCASSLEPGERDGELFFGEGSRLTVL.

The chain recombines TRBV11-1 with TRBJ2-1; 10 bases match TRBD1. This CDR3 comprises 19 residues. CDR1 is SGHAT and CDR2 is FQDESV in the germline V gene (reference sequence). Trimming at V came to 3 bases and at J to 0 bases, leaving 11 bases not matched to a gene. The CDR3 reads CASSFPRDRGRSSYNEQFF. In DNA, the CDR3 is TGTGCCAGCAGCTTCCCGCGGGACAGGGGAAGGAGCTCCTACAATGAGCAGTTCTTC.

This clonotype has ten or more counts. The chain is built from TRBV29-1 and TRBJ1-1; tentatively, D is TRBD1 (5 bases). The CDR3 loop spans 13 amino acids. The V end was cut by 6 bases, the J end by 3 bases, with 14 bases between. Germline loops: CDR1 SQVTM, CDR2 ANQGSEA. CDR3 residues: CSVGVGGYTEAFF. Written as DNA, the CDR3 is TGCAGCGTGGGGGTCGGGGGGTACACTGAAGCTTTCTTT. The variable domain in full, with the rest retrieved from reference TRBV29-1 and TRBJ1-1, is SAVISQKPSRDICQRGTSLTIQCQVDSQVTMMFWYRQQPGQSLTLIATANQGSEATYESGFVIDKFPISRPNLTFSTLTVSNMSPEDSSIYLCSVGVGGYTEAFFGQGTRLTVV.